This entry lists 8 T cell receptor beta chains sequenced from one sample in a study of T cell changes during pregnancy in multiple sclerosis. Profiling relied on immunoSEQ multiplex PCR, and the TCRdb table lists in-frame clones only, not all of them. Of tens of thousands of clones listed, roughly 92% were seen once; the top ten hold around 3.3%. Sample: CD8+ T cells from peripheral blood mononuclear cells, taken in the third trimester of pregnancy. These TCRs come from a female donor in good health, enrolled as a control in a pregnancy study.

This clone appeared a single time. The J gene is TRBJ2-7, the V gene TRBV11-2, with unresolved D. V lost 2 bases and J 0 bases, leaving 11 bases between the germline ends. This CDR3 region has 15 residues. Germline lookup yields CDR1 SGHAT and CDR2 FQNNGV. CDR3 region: CASSLYFDSSYEQYF. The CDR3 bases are TGTGCCAGCAGCTTATATTTTGATAGCTCCTACGAGCAGTACTTC.

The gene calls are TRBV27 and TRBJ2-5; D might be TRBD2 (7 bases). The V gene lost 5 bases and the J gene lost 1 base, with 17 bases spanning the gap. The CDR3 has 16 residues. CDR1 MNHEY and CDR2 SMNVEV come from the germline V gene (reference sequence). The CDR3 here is CASSLTRGGAQETQYF. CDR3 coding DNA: TGTGCCAGCAGTCTAACTAGGGGGGGGGCCCAAGAGACCCAGTACTTC.

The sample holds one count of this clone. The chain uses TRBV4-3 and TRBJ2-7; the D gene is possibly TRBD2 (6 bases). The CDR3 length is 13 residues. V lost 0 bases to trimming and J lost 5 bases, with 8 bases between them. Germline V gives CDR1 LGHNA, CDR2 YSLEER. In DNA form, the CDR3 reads TGCGCCAGCAGCCAAGACAGGGAGGACGAGCAGTACTTC. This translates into CASSQDREDEQYF.

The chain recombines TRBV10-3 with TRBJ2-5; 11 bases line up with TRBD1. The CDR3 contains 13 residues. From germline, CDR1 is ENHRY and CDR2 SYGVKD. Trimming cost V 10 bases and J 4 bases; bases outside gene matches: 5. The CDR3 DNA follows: TGTGCCACCTCAGGACAGGGGGCAGAGACCCAGTACTTC. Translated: CATSGQGAETQYF.

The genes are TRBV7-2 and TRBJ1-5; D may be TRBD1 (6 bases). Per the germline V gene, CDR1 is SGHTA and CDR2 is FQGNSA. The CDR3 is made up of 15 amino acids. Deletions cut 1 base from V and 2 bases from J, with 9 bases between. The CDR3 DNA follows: TGTGCCAGCAGCTTAGGCAGGGGTGGCAATCAGCCCCAGCATTTT. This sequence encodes CASSLGRGGNQPQHF.

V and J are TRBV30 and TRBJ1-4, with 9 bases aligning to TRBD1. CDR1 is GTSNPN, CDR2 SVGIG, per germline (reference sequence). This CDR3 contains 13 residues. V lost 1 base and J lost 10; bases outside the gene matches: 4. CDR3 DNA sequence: TGTGCCTGGAGTGGGGACAGGGACGGAAAACTGTTTTTT. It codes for CAWSGDRDGKLFF.

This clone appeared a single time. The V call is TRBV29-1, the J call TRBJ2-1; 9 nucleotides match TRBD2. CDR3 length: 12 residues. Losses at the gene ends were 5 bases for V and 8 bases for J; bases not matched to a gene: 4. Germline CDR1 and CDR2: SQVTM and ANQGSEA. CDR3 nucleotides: TGCAGCGTTAGGACTAGCGTTCATGAGCAGTTCTTC. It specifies CSVRTSVHEQFF.

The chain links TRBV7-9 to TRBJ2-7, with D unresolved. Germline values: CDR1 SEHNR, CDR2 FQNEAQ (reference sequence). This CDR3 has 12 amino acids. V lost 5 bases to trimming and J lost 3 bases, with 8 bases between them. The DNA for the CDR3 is TGTGCCAGCAGCCACAACAGCTACGAGCAGTACTTC. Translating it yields CASSHNSYEQYF.